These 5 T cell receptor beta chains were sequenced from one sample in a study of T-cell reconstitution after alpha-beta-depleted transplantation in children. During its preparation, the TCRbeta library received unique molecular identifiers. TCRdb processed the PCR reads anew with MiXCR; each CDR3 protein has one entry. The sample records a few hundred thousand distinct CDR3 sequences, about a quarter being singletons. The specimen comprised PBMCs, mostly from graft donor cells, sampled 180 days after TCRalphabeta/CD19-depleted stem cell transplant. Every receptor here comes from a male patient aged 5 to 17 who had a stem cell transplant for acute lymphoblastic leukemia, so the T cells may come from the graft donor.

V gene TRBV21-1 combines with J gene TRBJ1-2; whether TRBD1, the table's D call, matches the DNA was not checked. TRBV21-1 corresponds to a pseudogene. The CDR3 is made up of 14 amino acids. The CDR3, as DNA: TGTGCCAGCAGCAAAGAAGACAGATCCTATGGCTACACCTTC. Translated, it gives CASSKEDRSYGYTF.

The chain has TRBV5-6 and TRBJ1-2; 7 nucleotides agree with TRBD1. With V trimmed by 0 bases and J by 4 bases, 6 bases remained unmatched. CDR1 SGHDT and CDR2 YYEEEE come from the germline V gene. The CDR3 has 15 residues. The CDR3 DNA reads TGTGCCAGCAGCTTGGGGGACAGCTCTTTCTATGGCTACACCTTC. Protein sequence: CASSLGDSSFYGYTF. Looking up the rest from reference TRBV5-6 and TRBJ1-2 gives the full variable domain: DAGVTQSPTHLIKTRGQQVTLRCSPKSGHDTVSWYQQALGQGPQFIFQYYEEEERQRGNFPDRFSGHQFPNYSSELNVNALLLGDSALYLCASSLGDSSFYGYTFGSGTRLTVV.

The CDR3 DNA is TGTGCCAGCAGCCGGGGCCCCTCTCACCAACTAAACTATGGCTACACCTTC. It codes for CASSRGPSHQLNYGYTF. The gene calls are TRBV7-9 and TRBJ1-2; D perhaps matches TRBD1 (5 bases). The V gene's germline CDR1 is SEHNR and CDR2 FQNEAQ (reference sequence). V lost 5 bases and J lost 2, with 21 bases in between. This CDR3 has 17 amino acids.

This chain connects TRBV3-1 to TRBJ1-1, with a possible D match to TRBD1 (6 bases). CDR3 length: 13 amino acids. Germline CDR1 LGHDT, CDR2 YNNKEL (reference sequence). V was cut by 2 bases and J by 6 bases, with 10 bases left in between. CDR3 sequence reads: CASSQRGAPEAFF. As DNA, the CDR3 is TGTGCCAGCAGCCAACGGGGGGCCCCTGAAGCTTTCTTT.

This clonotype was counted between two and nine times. This chain's CDR3 is CASSPFPRGSYEQYF. As DNA, the CDR3 is TGTGCCAGCAGTCCTTTCCCGCGGGGCTCCTACGAGCAGTACTTC. The V and J genes are TRBV12-3 or TRBV12-4 and TRBJ2-7; D is perhaps TRBD2 (6 bases). Trimming removed 5 bases from V and 0 bases from J, with 14 bases in between. This CDR3 contains 15 residues.